The sequence of this T cell receptor (beta chain) was determined in a study of T-cell memory formation after mild COVID-19. With respect to this clonotype: The antigen is not known.

CDR1 and CDR2 (germline): SQVTM, ANQGSEA. V was pared by 3 bases and J by 2 bases, with 10 bases between. This CDR3 has 13 amino acids. One entry per CDR3 protein, called by TCRdb with MiXCR from the 5' RACE reads. The sample consists of almost 550,000 distinct CDR3 sequences, about a fifth of them appearing once. Broader study findings: Mainly in CM and EM were contracting CD4+ clones; CD8+ were in EMRA. Pre-infection memory contained some responding clones, which suggested that cross-reactive memory had joined.

The chain joins TRBV29-1 to TRBJ1-2; a possible D gene is TRBD1 (6 bases). The clonotype originates from an adult woman who had mild COVID-19 (a few samples of this study predate the infection). Cell type and time point are not known. Sequencing was carried out using PBMCs or a T cell subset sorted from them (not recorded which). CDR3 sequence (DNA): TGCAGCGTTGATTATACAGGGAACTATGGCTACACCTTC. This sequence encodes CSVDYTGNYGYTF.